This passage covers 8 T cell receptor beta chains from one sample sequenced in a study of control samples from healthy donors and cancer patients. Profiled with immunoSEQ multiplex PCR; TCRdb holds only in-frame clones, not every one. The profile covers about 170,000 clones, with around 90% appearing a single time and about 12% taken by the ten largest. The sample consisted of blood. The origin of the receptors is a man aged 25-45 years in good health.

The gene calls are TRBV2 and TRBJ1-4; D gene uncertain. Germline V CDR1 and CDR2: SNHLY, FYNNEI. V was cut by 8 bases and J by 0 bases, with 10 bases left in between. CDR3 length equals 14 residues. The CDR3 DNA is TGTGCCAGCGAACTACTAGCAACTAATGAAAAACTGTTTTTT. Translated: CASELLATNEKLFF.

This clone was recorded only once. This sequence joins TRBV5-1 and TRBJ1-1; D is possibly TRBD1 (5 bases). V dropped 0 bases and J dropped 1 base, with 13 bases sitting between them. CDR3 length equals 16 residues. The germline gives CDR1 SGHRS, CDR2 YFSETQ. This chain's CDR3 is CASSLAFGTANTEAFF. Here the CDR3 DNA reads TGCGCCAGCAGCTTGGCTTTTGGGACGGCGAACACTGAAGCTTTCTTT.

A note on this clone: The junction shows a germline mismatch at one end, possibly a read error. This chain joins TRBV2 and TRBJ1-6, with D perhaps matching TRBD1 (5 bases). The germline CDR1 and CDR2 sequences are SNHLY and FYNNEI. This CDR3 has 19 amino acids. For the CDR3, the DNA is TGTGCCAGCAGGGAAGGTTCCGGGGACTCCTTTCTTATTAATTCACCCCTCCACTTT. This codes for CASREGSGDSFLINSPLHF. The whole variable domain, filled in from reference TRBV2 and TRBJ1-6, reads EPEVTQTPSHQVTQMGQEVILRCVPISNHLYFYWYRQILGQKVEFLVSFYNNEISEKSEIFDDQFSVERPDGSNFTLKIRSTKLEDSAMYFCASREGSGDSFLINSPLHFGNGTRLTVT.

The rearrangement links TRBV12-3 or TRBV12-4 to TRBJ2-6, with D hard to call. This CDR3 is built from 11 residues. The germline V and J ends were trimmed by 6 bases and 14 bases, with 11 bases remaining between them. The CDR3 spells CASRFSGFLTF. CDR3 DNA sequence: TGTGCCAGCAGGTTTTCCGGGTTCCTGACTTTC.

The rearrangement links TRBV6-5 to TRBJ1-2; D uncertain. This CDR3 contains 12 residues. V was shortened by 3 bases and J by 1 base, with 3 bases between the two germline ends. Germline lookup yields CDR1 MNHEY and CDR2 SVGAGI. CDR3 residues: CASSYSNYGYTF. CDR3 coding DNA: TGTGCCAGCAGTTATAGTAACTATGGCTACACCTTC.

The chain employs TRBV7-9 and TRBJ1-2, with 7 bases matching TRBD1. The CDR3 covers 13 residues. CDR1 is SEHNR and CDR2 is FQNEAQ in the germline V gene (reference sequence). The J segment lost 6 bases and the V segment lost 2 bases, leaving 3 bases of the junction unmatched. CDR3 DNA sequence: TGTGCCAGCAGCTTAAACACAGGGGATGGCTACACCTTC. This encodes CASSLNTGDGYTF.

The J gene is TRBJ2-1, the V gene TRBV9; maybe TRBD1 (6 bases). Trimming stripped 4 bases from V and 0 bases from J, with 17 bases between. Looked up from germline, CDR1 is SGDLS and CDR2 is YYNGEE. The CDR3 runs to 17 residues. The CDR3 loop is CASSPPIKQGSYNEQFF. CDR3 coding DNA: TGTGCCAGCAGCCCACCTATAAAACAGGGCTCCTACAATGAGCAGTTCTTC.

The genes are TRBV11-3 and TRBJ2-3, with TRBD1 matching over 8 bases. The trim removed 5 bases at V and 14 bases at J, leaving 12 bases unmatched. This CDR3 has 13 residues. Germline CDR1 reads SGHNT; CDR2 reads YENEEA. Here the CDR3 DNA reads TGTGCCAGCAGCCCGTCCGGGACAGGCGCCCTGTATTTT. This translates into CASSPSGTGALYF.